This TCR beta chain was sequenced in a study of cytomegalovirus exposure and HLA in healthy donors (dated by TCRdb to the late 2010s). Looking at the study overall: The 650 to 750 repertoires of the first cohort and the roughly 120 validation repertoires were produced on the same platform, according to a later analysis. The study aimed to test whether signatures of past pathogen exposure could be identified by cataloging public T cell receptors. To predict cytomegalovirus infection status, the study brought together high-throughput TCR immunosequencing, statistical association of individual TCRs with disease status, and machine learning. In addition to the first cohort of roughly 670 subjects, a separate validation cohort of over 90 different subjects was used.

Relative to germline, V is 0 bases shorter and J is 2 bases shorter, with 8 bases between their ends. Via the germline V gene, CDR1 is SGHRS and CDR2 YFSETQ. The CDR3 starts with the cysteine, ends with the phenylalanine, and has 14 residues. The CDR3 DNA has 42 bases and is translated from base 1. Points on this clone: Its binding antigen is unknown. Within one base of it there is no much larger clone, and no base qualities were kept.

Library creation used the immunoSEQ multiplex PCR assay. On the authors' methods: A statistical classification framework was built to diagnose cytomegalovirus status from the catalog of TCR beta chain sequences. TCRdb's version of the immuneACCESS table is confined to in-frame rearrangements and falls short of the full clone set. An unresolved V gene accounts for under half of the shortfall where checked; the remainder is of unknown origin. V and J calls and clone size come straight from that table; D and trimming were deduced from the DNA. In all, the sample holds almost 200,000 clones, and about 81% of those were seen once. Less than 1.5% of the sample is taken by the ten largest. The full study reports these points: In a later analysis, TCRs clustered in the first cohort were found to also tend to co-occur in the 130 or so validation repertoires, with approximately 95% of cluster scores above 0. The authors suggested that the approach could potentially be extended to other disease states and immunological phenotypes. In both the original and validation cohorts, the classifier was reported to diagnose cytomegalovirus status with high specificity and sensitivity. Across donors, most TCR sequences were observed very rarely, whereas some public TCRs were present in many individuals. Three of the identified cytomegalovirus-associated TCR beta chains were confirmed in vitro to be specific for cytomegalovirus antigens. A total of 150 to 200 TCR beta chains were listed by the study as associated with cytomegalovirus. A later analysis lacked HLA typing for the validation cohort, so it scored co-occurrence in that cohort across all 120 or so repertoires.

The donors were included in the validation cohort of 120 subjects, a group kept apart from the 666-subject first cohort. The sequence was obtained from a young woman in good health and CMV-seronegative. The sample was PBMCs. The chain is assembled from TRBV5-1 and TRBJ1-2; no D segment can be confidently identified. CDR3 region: CASSLDVGNYGYTF. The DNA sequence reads TGCGCCAGCAGCTTGGATGTTGGCAACTATGGCTACACCTTC. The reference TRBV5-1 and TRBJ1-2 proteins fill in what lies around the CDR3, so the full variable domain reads KAGVTQTPRYLIKTRGQQVTLSCSPISGHRSVSWYQQTPGQGLQFLFEYFSETQRNKGNFPGRFSGRQFSNSRSEMNVSTLELGDSALYLCASSLDVGNYGYTFGSGTRLTVV.